This T cell receptor beta chain was observed in a study of blood T cell repertoires in COVID-19 (dated by TCRdb to about 2020). About the study as a whole: Collaborator samples came from the United States, Italy and Spain and covered acute and convalescent phases of COVID-19. The material from the prospective study consisted of cDNA or gDNA derived from T cells, B-cell-depleted T cells, or PBMCs. Subjects who had been exposed to COVID-19, were actively infected with it, or had recovered from it provided the deeply sampled blood TCRbeta repertoires that made up the dataset. The repertoires were released in a freely available public database meant as a resource for research on the immune response to SARS-CoV-2. Samples came from the ongoing ImmuneRACE study (first 160 participants) plus 1,254 subjects from 6 global collaborators. Sample metadata almost always included a de-identified subject ID, COVID-19 status, age in years and sex. Where available, HLA class I and class II types were obtained from metadata supplied by the sample provider rather than from assay-based typing.

The investigation overall reported the following: The quantity of clinical and demographic metadata differed by source and by participant and was supplied without curation.

About this clone itself: What this receptor recognizes is not known. Base quality data are lacking; no much larger clone is found one base away.

Measured from the cysteine to the phenylalanine, the CDR3 is 16 residues long. The sequence is cut down to CDR3 DNA, 48 bases in frame from base 1. Reading the germline V gene gives CDR1 SGDLS and CDR2 YYNGEE. V sheds 0 bases and J sheds 9 bases, leaving 22 bases between their ends. In the prospective study, participants were about 18 to 100 years old, resided in around 25 geographic areas of the United States, and were enrolled through a virtual design. Cohort assignment in the prospective study relied on participant-reported clinical history from a screening survey and a study questionnaire. Mobile phlebotomists in the prospective study collected whole blood, serum and a nasopharyngeal or oropharyngeal swab from every participant. Prospective study participants could optionally give additional blood draws and questionnaires over an approximately 2-month period. Prospective study blood samples were shipped either frozen or at room temperature before DNA extraction.

TCRbeta CDR3 regions were amplified from genomic DNA by means of the immunoSEQ Assay, a bias-controlled multiplex PCR. The authors processed their data as follows. Within the assay, amplification of reference gene primers was used to estimate how many nucleated cells each sample contained. To quantify the absolute abundance of each unique TCRbeta CDR3 rearrangement, sequence reads were collapsed and filtered. For each sample, productive Simpson clonality was calculated as the square root of Simpson's diversity index over productive rearrangements. Entries here come from immuneACCESS through TCRdb and include only in-frame sequences with V and J called. Some clones fail to appear in such tables; in the studies checked, an unresolved V gene covers under half of the shortfall, and the cause of the remainder is unknown. V, J and clone size reflect that table, while D and trimming were determined from the DNA. Here the sample has roughly 250,000 clones; approximately 84% occur a single time. Roughly 3.1% of the sample lies in the top ten.

The sequence derives from a middle-aged woman with acute COVID-19. Sequencing was carried out using PBMCs or T cells enriched from blood (not recorded which). The receptor chain draws on TRBV9 and TRBJ2-7; a tentative D match to TRBD1 spans 5 bases. The CDR3 in this case is CASSVAPLSRALGQYF. The DNA sequence reads TGTGCCAGCAGCGTAGCCCCCCTGAGCAGGGCCTTAGGGCAGTACTTC.